This TCR beta chain was identified in a study of control samples from healthy donors and cancer patients. Germline V lookup: CDR1 SGHDT, CDR2 YYEEEE. V gave up 2 bases and J gave up 4 bases, with 12 bases separating them. The CDR3 extends over 14 amino acids. Data came from immunoSEQ multiplex PCR; TCRdb stores just in-frame clones and leaves some out. The sample gives roughly 170,000 clones, roughly 94% of which show up once; 1.1% to 1.5% is in the top ten. The sequence was collected from a woman aged 18-29 years in good health. The rearrangement uses TRBV5-6 and TRBJ1-2; D not certain. The specimen was blood. The CDR3 spells CASSFSTVAYGYTF. The DNA of the CDR3 is TGTGCCAGCAGCTTTAGTACAGTGGCCTATGGCTACACCTTC.